This is a list of T cell receptor beta chains from one sample in a study of spatial heterogeneity in lung cancer. TCRdb re-called the 5' RACE reads with MiXCR, one entry per CDR3 protein. In the table there are tens of thousands of distinct CDR3 sequences, about an eighth of which are singletons. This specimen consisted of PBMCs, obtained at surgery. Receptor source: a male donor with early-stage non-small cell lung cancer. The CDR3 runs from the conserved cysteine through the conserved F or W. D genes are given only for firm matches. Size values are once, few and many counts, or a class for expanded clones, and some rows have none.

CDR3 DNA: TGCAGCGGCTCCTCCGGGACAGGGAAAGAGACCCAGTACTTC
CDR3 protein: CSGSSGTGKETQYF
CDR3 length: 14
J gene: TRBJ2-5
V gene: TRBV29-1
D gene: TRBD1
clone size: few

CDR3 DNA: TGTGCCAGCAGCCCGAGACCTCAAGAGACCCAGTACTTC
CDR3 protein: CASSPRPQETQYF
CDR3 length: 13
J gene: TRBJ2-5
V gene: TRBV7-2
D gene: .
clone size: few

CDR3 DNA: TGTGCCAGCAGCTTTTTTTTGGGGCTGAACACTGAAGCTTTCTTT
CDR3 protein: CASSFFLGLNTEAFF
CDR3 length: 15
J gene: TRBJ1-1
V gene: TRBV7-9
D gene: .
clone size: few

CDR3 DNA: TGCGCCAGCAGCCAAGCGGGGGGCGGCTATGGCTACACCTTC
CDR3 protein: CASSQAGGGYGYTF
CDR3 length: 14
J gene: TRBJ1-2
V gene: TRBV4-1
D gene: .
clone size: many

CDR3 DNA: TGTGCCAGCGGGAAACAGGGGTATAGCAATCAGCCCCAGCATTTT
CDR3 protein: CASGKQGYSNQPQHF
CDR3 length: 15
J gene: TRBJ1-5
V gene: TRBV7-8
D gene: TRBD1
clone size: .

CDR3 DNA: TGTGCCAGCAGCCTAGAACTAGCGGGGAGGACTACGCAGTATTTT
CDR3 protein: CASSLELAGRTTQYF
CDR3 length: 15
J gene: TRBJ2-3
V gene: TRBV7-2
D gene: TRBD2
clone size: few

CDR3 DNA: TGTGCCAGCAGCTTAGACCCCTTGGCAGGGGAGGGCTATGGCTACACCTTC
CDR3 protein: CASSLDPLAGEGYGYTF
CDR3 length: 17
J gene: TRBJ1-2
V gene: TRBV7-2
D gene: .
clone size: few

CDR3 DNA: TGTGCCAGCAGTCCTTCGACAGGGGGACACGTTACTAACTATGGCTACACCTTC
CDR3 protein: CASSPSTGGHVTNYGYTF
CDR3 length: 18
J gene: TRBJ1-2
V gene: TRBV12-3/TRBV12-4
D gene: TRBD1
clone size: once

CDR3 DNA: TGTGCCAGCAGCTTTATAGCCCGGGGAAGGGGTACTGAAGCTTTCTTT
CDR3 protein: CASSFIARGRGTEAFF
CDR3 length: 16
J gene: TRBJ1-1
V gene: TRBV5-6
D gene: .
clone size: .

CDR3 DNA: TGTGCCAGCAGCATCGACAGGGGGAAGCAGTACTTC
CDR3 protein: CASSIDRGKQYF
CDR3 length: 12
J gene: TRBJ2-7
V gene: TRBV7-9
D gene: TRBD1
clone size: few

CDR3 DNA: TGTGCCAGCAGCTTAGGGGAGGCCTACGAGCAGTACTTC
CDR3 protein: CASSLGEAYEQYF
CDR3 length: 13
J gene: TRBJ2-7
V gene: TRBV11-1
D gene: .
clone size: many

CDR3 DNA: TGTGCCAGCAGCCCTGACGGAACGTTTACGCAGTATTTT
CDR3 protein: CASSPDGTFTQYF
CDR3 length: 13
J gene: TRBJ2-3
V gene: TRBV7-9
D gene: .
clone size: many

CDR3 DNA: TGTGCCAGCAGCTCGGGACTCGGCGAGCAGTACTTC
CDR3 protein: CASSSGLGEQYF
CDR3 length: 12
J gene: TRBJ2-7
V gene: TRBV7-9
D gene: .
clone size: few

CDR3 DNA: TGTGCCAGCAGCCCCCGGGGACTAGTCACAGATACGCAGTATTTT
CDR3 protein: CASSPRGLVTDTQYF
CDR3 length: 15
J gene: TRBJ2-3
V gene: TRBV3-1
D gene: TRBD2
clone size: many

CDR3 DNA: TGTGCCAGCAGGCCGGACAGCCAAGAGACCCAGTACTTC
CDR3 protein: CASRPDSQETQYF
CDR3 length: 13
J gene: TRBJ2-5
V gene: TRBV9
D gene: .
clone size: few

CDR3 DNA: TGTGCTAGCAGCTTATCTGGCAGAACGGGAGAGACCCAGTACTTC
CDR3 protein: CASSLSGRTGETQYF
CDR3 length: 15
J gene: TRBJ2-5
V gene: TRBV7-7
D gene: .
clone size: few

CDR3 DNA: TGTGCCTGGAGTGTCTTAATGGGGGCTTTCTTT
CDR3 protein: CAWSVLMGAFF
CDR3 length: 11
J gene: TRBJ1-1
V gene: TRBV30
D gene: .
clone size: few

CDR3 DNA: TGTGCCAGCAGTTCCCCTAGTACCCAGTACTTC
CDR3 protein: CASSSPSTQYF
CDR3 length: 11
J gene: TRBJ2-5
V gene: TRBV6-6
D gene: .
clone size: few

CDR3 DNA: TGCAGTGCTAGGGGTCCAGGGTTGGGACGGGACAATGAGCAGTTCTTC
CDR3 protein: CSARGPGLGRDNEQFF
CDR3 length: 16
J gene: TRBJ2-1
V gene: TRBV20-1
D gene: .
clone size: few

CDR3 DNA: TGTGCCAGCAGCCCAAAACAGGGGCCCTACGAGCAGTACTTC
CDR3 protein: CASSPKQGPYEQYF
CDR3 length: 14
J gene: TRBJ2-7
V gene: TRBV4-2
D gene: TRBD1
clone size: once

CDR3 DNA: TGTGCCAGCAGCCAGGTGGCGAAGGGGACTGAAGCTTTCTTT
CDR3 protein: CASSQVAKGTEAFF
CDR3 length: 14
J gene: TRBJ1-1
V gene: TRBV3-1
D gene: .
clone size: .

CDR3 DNA: TGTGCCATCAGCACTGGGACAGGGTTGGGAACTGAAGCTTTCTTT
CDR3 protein: CAISTGTGLGTEAFF
CDR3 length: 15
J gene: TRBJ1-1
V gene: TRBV10-3
D gene: TRBD1
clone size: few

CDR3 DNA: TGTGCCACCAGCAGAGCCGGGGGGGCATCCTACAATGAGCAGTTCTTC
CDR3 protein: CATSRAGGASYNEQFF
CDR3 length: 16
J gene: TRBJ2-1
V gene: TRBV15
D gene: TRBD2
clone size: .

CDR3 DNA: TGTGCCAGCAGCTTAGCCGGGGCCCTAGCCAAAAACATTCAGTACTTC
CDR3 protein: CASSLAGALAKNIQYF
CDR3 length: 16
J gene: TRBJ2-4
V gene: TRBV7-8
D gene: .
clone size: few

CDR3 DNA: TGTGCCAGCAGTCCTGCGGGGGTCTACGAGCAGTACTTC
CDR3 protein: CASSPAGVYEQYF
CDR3 length: 13
J gene: TRBJ2-7
V gene: TRBV6-2/TRBV6-3
D gene: TRBD2
clone size: many

CDR3 DNA: TGTGCCAGCAGCACCTTCCAGGGGCAAGAGACCCAGTACTTC
CDR3 protein: CASSTFQGQETQYF
CDR3 length: 14
J gene: TRBJ2-5
V gene: TRBV9
D gene: .
clone size: few

CDR3 DNA: TGTGCCAGCAGCCGGGACAGTTCTAATGAAAAACTGTTTTTT
CDR3 protein: CASSRDSSNEKLFF
CDR3 length: 14
J gene: TRBJ1-4
V gene: TRBV9
D gene: TRBD1
clone size: few

CDR3 DNA: TGTGCCAGCAGCTCCGGACTAGCGGGAGGAGAGCAGTTCTTC
CDR3 protein: CASSSGLAGGEQFF
CDR3 length: 14
J gene: TRBJ2-1
V gene: TRBV11-2
D gene: TRBD2
clone size: many

CDR3 DNA: TGCAGTGCTGCCGGATCCTATAATTCACCCCTCCACTTT
CDR3 protein: CSAAGSYNSPLHF
CDR3 length: 13
J gene: TRBJ1-6
V gene: TRBV20-1
D gene: .
clone size: .

CDR3 DNA: TGTGCCAGCGCAGGACAGGGAGTGAACATTCAGTACTTC
CDR3 protein: CASAGQGVNIQYF
CDR3 length: 13
J gene: TRBJ2-4
V gene: TRBV6-6
D gene: TRBD1
clone size: many

CDR3 DNA: TGTGCCAGCAGCTTAGGAGGGACCTACCAAGAGACCCAGTACTTC
CDR3 protein: CASSLGGTYQETQYF
CDR3 length: 15
J gene: TRBJ2-5
V gene: TRBV7-2
D gene: .
clone size: few

CDR3 DNA: TGTGCCAGCAGGCCAGGGGGCGAGTACAATGAGCAGTTCTTC
CDR3 protein: CASRPGGEYNEQFF
CDR3 length: 14
J gene: TRBJ2-1
V gene: TRBV28
D gene: TRBD1
clone size: .

CDR3 DNA: TGTGCCAGCAGCCCCTGGTCCTACGAGCAGTACTTC
CDR3 protein: CASSPWSYEQYF
CDR3 length: 12
J gene: TRBJ2-7
V gene: TRBV7-2
D gene: .
clone size: few

CDR3 DNA: TGTGCCAGCAGCACTCAAGATACGCAGTATTTT
CDR3 protein: CASSTQDTQYF
CDR3 length: 11
J gene: TRBJ2-3
V gene: TRBV7-8
D gene: .
clone size: few

CDR3 DNA: TGCGCCAGCAGCCAAGATGCCCCTGGTGGGGGAGAGACCCAGTACTTC
CDR3 protein: CASSQDAPGGGETQYF
CDR3 length: 16
J gene: TRBJ2-5
V gene: TRBV4-3
D gene: .
clone size: .

CDR3 DNA: TGTGCCAGCAGCCACCGACAGACCCTTAGCCCCGGGGAGCTGTTTTTT
CDR3 protein: CASSHRQTLSPGELFF
CDR3 length: 16
J gene: TRBJ2-2
V gene: TRBV7-3
D gene: .
clone size: .

CDR3 DNA: TGTGCCAGCAGCTTGGCTAACTATGGCTACACCTTC
CDR3 protein: CASSLANYGYTF
CDR3 length: 12
J gene: TRBJ1-2
V gene: TRBV7-2
D gene: .
clone size: many

CDR3 DNA: TGCAGTGCCAAAATGCGGGAGGGCTTCGCCAACGAGCAGTACTTC
CDR3 protein: CSAKMREGFANEQYF
CDR3 length: 15
J gene: TRBJ2-7
V gene: TRBV20-1
D gene: TRBD2
clone size: few

CDR3 DNA: TGTGCCAGCAGCCCAAGAAGGGGGGACGCCCCACAGCCCCAGCATTTT
CDR3 protein: CASSPRRGDAPQPQHF
CDR3 length: 16
J gene: TRBJ1-5
V gene: TRBV7-2
D gene: .
clone size: many

CDR3 DNA: TGTGCCAGCAGTGAAGGTCCGTGGACAGGGGGAGGCACGAACACCGGGGAGCTGTTTTTT
CDR3 protein: CASSEGPWTGGGTNTGELFF
CDR3 length: 20
J gene: TRBJ2-2
V gene: TRBV25-1
D gene: TRBD1
clone size: few

CDR3 DNA: TGTGCCAGCAGCAAACGGACAAACTCCATCCATGAGCAGTTCTTC
CDR3 protein: CASSKRTNSIHEQFF
CDR3 length: 15
J gene: TRBJ2-1
V gene: TRBV12-3/TRBV12-4
D gene: .
clone size: many

CDR3 DNA: TGCAGCGTTGAGCGGTCCCCCGGGGATGGCTACACCTTC
CDR3 protein: CSVERSPGDGYTF
CDR3 length: 13
J gene: TRBJ1-2
V gene: TRBV29-1
D gene: .
clone size: .

CDR3 DNA: TGTGCTAGTGGTTTGGCAAGCACAGATACGCAGTATTTT
CDR3 protein: CASGLASTDTQYF
CDR3 length: 13
J gene: TRBJ2-3
V gene: TRBV12-5
D gene: .
clone size: many